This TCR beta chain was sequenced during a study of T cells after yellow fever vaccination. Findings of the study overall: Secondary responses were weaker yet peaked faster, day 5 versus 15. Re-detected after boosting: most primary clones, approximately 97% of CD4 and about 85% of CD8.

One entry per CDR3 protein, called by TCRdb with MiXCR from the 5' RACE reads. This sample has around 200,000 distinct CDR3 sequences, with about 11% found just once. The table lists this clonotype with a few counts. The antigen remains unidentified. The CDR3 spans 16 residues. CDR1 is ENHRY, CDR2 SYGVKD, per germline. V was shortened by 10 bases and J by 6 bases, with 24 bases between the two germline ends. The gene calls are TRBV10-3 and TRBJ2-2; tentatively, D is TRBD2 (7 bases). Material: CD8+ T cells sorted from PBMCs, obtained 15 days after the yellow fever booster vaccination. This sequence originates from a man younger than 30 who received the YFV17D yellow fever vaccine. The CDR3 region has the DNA TGTGCCACCGGAGGAATGACTAGCAGGGGCCCCGGGGAGCTGTTTTTT. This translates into CATGGMTSRGPGELFF.